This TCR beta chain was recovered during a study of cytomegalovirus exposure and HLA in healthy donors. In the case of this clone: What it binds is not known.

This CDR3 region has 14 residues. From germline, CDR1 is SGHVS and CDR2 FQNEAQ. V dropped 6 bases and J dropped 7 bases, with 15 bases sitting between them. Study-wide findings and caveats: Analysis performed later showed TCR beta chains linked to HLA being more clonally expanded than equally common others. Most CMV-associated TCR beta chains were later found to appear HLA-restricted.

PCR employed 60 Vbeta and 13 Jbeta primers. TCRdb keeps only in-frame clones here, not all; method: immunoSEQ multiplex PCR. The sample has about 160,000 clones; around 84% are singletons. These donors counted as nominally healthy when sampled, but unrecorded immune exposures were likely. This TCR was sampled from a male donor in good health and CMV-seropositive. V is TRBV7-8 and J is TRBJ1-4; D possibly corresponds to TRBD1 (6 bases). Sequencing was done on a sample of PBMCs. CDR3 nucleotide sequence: TGTGCCAGCAGTTCACAGGGATTTAGTGAAAAACTGTTTTTT. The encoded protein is CASSSQGFSEKLFF.